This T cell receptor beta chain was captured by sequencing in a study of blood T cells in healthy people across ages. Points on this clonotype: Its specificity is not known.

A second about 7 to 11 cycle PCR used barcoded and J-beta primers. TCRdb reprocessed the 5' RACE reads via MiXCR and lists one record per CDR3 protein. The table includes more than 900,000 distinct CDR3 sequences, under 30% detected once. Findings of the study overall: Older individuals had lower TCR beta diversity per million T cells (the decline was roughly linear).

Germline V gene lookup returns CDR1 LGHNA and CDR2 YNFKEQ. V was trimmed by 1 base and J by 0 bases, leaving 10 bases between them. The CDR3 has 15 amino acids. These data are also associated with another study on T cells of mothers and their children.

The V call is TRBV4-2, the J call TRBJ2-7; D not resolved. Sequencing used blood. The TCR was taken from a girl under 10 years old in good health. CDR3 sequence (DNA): TGTGCCAGCAGCCAAGGCTCCGGCCCCTCCTACGAGCAGTACTTC. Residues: CASSQGSGPSYEQYF.